The 25 T cell receptor beta chains presented below share a single source sample, sequenced in a study of blood T cells in healthy people across ages. For the second PCR, which ran for roughly 7 to 11 cycles, a sample-barcoded 5' primer and a J-beta primer mix were used. TCRdb reanalysed the 5' RACE reads using MiXCR and keeps one entry per CDR3 protein. The profile shows 700,000 to 900,000 distinct CDR3 sequences, about 53% of them singletons. Material: blood. These receptors were taken from a man older than 75 in good health.

This sequence joins TRBV12-3 or TRBV12-4 and TRBJ2-5; 10 bases match TRBD1. After removal of 8 bases from V and 4 bases from J, the junction contained 7 bases not matched to a gene. The CDR3 covers 14 residues. CDR3 bases: TGTGCCAGCCGGGACAGGGGAGCAGCAGAGACCCAGTACTTC. Translated, it gives CASRDRGAAETQYF.

The rearrangement links TRBV3-1 to TRBJ2-3; no definite D call. V was cut by 4 bases and J by 5 bases, with 10 bases left in between. CDR3 size: 13 residues. Looked up from germline, CDR1 is LGHDT and CDR2 is YNNKEL (reference sequence). The CDR3 DNA reads TGTGCCAGCAGCCCGTTCGAGCGAGATACGCAGTATTTT. Translated: CASSPFERDTQYF.

This clonotype was detected once. J is TRBJ1-2 and V is TRBV30; D gene ambiguous. This CDR3 spans 13 amino acids. Per germline, CDR1 GTSNPN and CDR2 SVGIG (reference sequence). The V gene lost 0 bases and the J gene lost 13 bases, with 18 bases spanning the gap. CDR3 DNA sequence: TGTGCCTGGAGTGTATCCCATGGGCTTGGTCGCACCTTC. Translating it yields CAWSVSHGLGRTF. The variable domain in full, with the rest retrieved from reference TRBV30 and TRBJ1-2, is SQTIHQWPATLVQPVGSPLSLECTVEGTSNPNLYWYRQAAGRGLQLLFYSVGIGQISSEVPQNLSASRPQDRQFILSSKKLLLSDSGFYLCAWSVSHGLGRTFGSGTRLTVV.

This chain joins TRBV29-1 and TRBJ2-7, with a tentative D call TRBD2 (6 bases). The V and J ends lost 1 base and 5 bases respectively, with 12 bases between them. CDR3 length: 13 residues. Germline CDR1 SQVTM, CDR2 ANQGSEA. CDR3 DNA: TGCAGCGTTGAAGGGAGGGGCGCGAACGAGCAGTACTTC. The encoded protein is CSVEGRGANEQYF.

The chain links TRBV6-1 to TRBJ2-5; weak D call: TRBD1 (5 bases). The closer fit of TRBJ2-7 to the DNA end suggests the J call may be wrong. The CDR3 is 15 amino acids. Germline lookup yields CDR1 MNHNS and CDR2 SASEGT. This CDR3 is CASSEAYERRDEQYF. Written as DNA, the CDR3 is TGTGCCAGCAGTGAAGCTTACGAACGCAGGGACGAGCAGTACTTC.

The chain recombines TRBV20-1 with TRBJ2-7; 7 nucleotides line up with TRBD2. Unmatched junction bases numbered 6, after V lost 7 bases and J lost 0 bases. CDR3 length: 13 residues. Germline V gene sequence: CDR1 DFQATT, CDR2 SNEGSKA (reference sequence). The CDR3 DNA is TGCAGTGTGTCAAGCGGGACCTCCTACGAGCAGTACTTC. This translates into CSVSSGTSYEQYF.

The rearrangement uses TRBV20-1 and TRBJ1-5, with D possibly matching TRBD1 (6 bases). CDR3 length: 13 residues. Germline V lookup: CDR1 DFQATT, CDR2 SNEGSKA (reference sequence). V lost 6 bases and J lost 3, with 12 bases in between. The chain's CDR3 is CSAQGQINQPQHF. As DNA, the CDR3 is TGCAGTGCCCAAGGACAGATCAATCAGCCCCAGCATTTT.

This clonotype has just a few counts. The chain carries TRBV21-1 and TRBJ2-7; TRBD2, the table's D call, lacks a check against the DNA. TRBV21-1 is classified as a pseudogene. There are 13 residues in the CDR3. As DNA, the CDR3 is TGTGCCAGGGGACTAGCGGAGTTCTACGAGCAGTACTTC. This codes for CARGLAEFYEQYF.

The V and J genes are TRBV27 and TRBJ2-4, with D uncertain. The J call may be in error: the DNA end matches TRBJ2-7 better. CDR3 size: 12 residues. In germline, CDR1 is MNHEY, CDR2 SMNVEV (reference sequence). CDR3 in DNA: TGTGCCAGCAGTTTATGGTCCCGCGAGCAGTACTTC. Protein product: CASSLWSREQYF.

This clonotype was counted between two and nine times. J is TRBJ2-6 and V is TRBV30; the D gene is possibly TRBD2 (5 bases). The CDR3 spans 16 residues. Trimming removed 0 bases from V and 1 base from J, with 10 bases in between. Germline values: CDR1 GTSNPN, CDR2 SVGIG (reference sequence). The CDR3 loop reads CAWSVASNSGANVLTF. Here the CDR3 DNA reads TGTGCCTGGAGTGTCGCTAGCAATTCTGGGGCCAACGTCCTGACTTTC.

The genes are TRBV6-5 and TRBJ2-1; 7 nucleotides agree with TRBD1. The CDR3 is made up of 14 amino acids. Germline assignment: CDR1 MNHEY and CDR2 SVGAGI. The junction had 10 bases not matched to a gene; V was cut back by 6 bases and J by 8 bases. The CDR3 sequence: CASSRTGGRDEQFF. DNA of the CDR3: TGTGCCAGCAGCAGGACAGGCGGCCGCGATGAGCAGTTCTTC.

This clonotype has more than one count but fewer than ten. This chain links TRBV3-1 with TRBJ2-6; D gene unclear. Germline CDR1 reads LGHDT; CDR2 reads YNNKEL (reference sequence). The CDR3 consists of 14 residues. Trimming stripped 1 base from V and 4 bases from J, with 5 bases between. This chain's CDR3 is CASSQVGGANVLTF. In DNA, the CDR3 is TGTGCCAGCAGCCAAGTCGGAGGGGCCAACGTCCTGACTTTC.

J is TRBJ1-1 and V is TRBV20-1; TRBD1 is a possible D gene (5 bases). Between the trimmed V and J ends, which lost 3 bases and 5 bases, there was a span of 16 bases. This CDR3 spans 14 amino acids. CDR1 and CDR2 (germline): DFQATT, SNEGSKA (reference sequence). In nucleotides, the CDR3 is TGCAGTGCTAGGTGGGGGTACGGGGGGACTGAAGCTTTCTTT. This codes for CSARWGYGGTEAFF.

The chain links TRBV20-1 to TRBJ1-2; 7 nucleotides line up with TRBD1. V trimming: 6 bases; J trimming: 3 bases; junction bases outside the gene matches: 10. The CDR3 extends over 14 amino acids. CDR1 is DFQATT and CDR2 is SNEGSKA in the germline V gene (reference sequence). This CDR3 is CSALAKTGYYGYTF. Written as DNA, the CDR3 is TGCAGTGCACTAGCGAAGACAGGGTACTATGGCTACACCTTC.

The chain combines TRBV12-3 or TRBV12-4 with TRBJ2-1; the match to TRBD1 covers 11 bases. V shed 7 bases and J 5 bases; nucleotides not matched to a gene: 7. The CDR3 has 15 amino acids. DNA for the CDR3: TGTGCCAGCACCCGGGGACAGGGGGTCGACAATGAGCAGTTCTTC. It yields the protein CASTRGQGVDNEQFF.

This clonotype was detected a few times. The chain is built from TRBV29-1 and TRBJ2-1; D gene uncertain. V shed 4 bases and J shed 0 bases, with 10 bases lying between them. The CDR3 sequence is 14 residues long. Per germline, CDR1 SQVTM and CDR2 ANQGSEA. The CDR3 is CSVGGGRSYNEQFF. CDR3 in DNA: TGCAGCGTTGGTGGCGGTCGCTCCTACAATGAGCAGTTCTTC.

The rearrangement joins TRBV6-5 to TRBJ2-1; 10 nucleotides match TRBD2. The CDR3 is 17 amino acids. The germline CDR1 and CDR2 sequences are MNHEY and SVGAGI. V lost 0 bases, J lost 4 bases, and 6 bases stayed unmatched. The CDR3, as DNA: TGTGCCAGCAGTTACTCGATGTCTAGCGGGAGATACAATGAGCAGTTCTTC. Protein product: CASSYSMSSGRYNEQFF.

This clonotype was observed a few times. This chain links TRBV28 with TRBJ2-7; no reliable D call. V dropped 6 bases and J dropped 5 bases, with 17 bases sitting between them. This CDR3 comprises 14 residues. Germline V CDR1 and CDR2: MDHEN, SYDVKM. The CDR3 here is CASSPRSVRDEQYF. The CDR3 coding sequence is TGTGCCAGCAGCCCCCGGTCTGTCCGGGACGAGCAGTACTTC.

The V call is TRBV3-1, the J call TRBJ2-5, with a possible D match to TRBD2 (5 bases). V dropped 0 bases and J dropped 1 base, with 9 bases sitting between them. CDR3 size: 15 residues. Germline assignment: CDR1 LGHDT and CDR2 YNNKEL (reference sequence). The CDR3 is CASSQDVEGQETQYF. In DNA, the CDR3 is TGTGCCAGCAGCCAAGATGTAGAGGGCCAAGAGACCCAGTACTTC.

The chain uses TRBV7-8 and TRBJ1-6, with D tentatively TRBD1 (5 bases). Trimming cost V 1 base and J 7 bases, with 11 bases left between them. The CDR3 is 15 amino acids. CDR1 SGHVS and CDR2 FQNEAQ come from the germline V gene. The CDR3 coding sequence is TGTGCCAGCAGCTTAGTGTGGGGGGAGAATTCACCCCTCCACTTT. This encodes CASSLVWGENSPLHF.

About this clonotype: A much larger clone sits a single nucleotide away, making a read error possible. The V call is TRBV12-3 or TRBV12-4, the J call TRBJ2-7; D call uncertain. The CDR3 contains 13 residues. Trimming pared 7 bases from V and 7 bases from J, leaving 17 bases between. CDR3 residues: CASNSVQAGEQYF. The CDR3 DNA reads as TGTGCCAGCAACTCGGTCCAGGCTGGTGAGCAGTACTTC.

This clonotype was seen only once. CDR3 protein: CASSQGGSSSYNEQFF. For the CDR3, the DNA is TGTGCCAGCAGCCAAGGAGGTAGTAGCTCCTACAATGAGCAGTTCTTC. The chain recombines TRBV3-1 with TRBJ2-1; D not certain. Germline V gene lookup returns CDR1 LGHDT and CDR2 YNNKEL (reference sequence). There are 16 residues in the CDR3. Trimming cost V 1 base and J 0 bases, with 10 bases left between them.

The sample holds one count of this clonotype. This sequence joins TRBV12-3 or TRBV12-4 and TRBJ2-5; D is unresolved. This CDR3 has 13 residues. Trimming shortened V by 8 bases and J by 2 bases, and 12 bases separated the two germline ends. CDR3 region: CASYHSEQETQYF. The CDR3 DNA sequence: TGTGCCAGCTATCACAGCGAGCAAGAGACCCAGTACTTC.

The V and J genes are TRBV20-1 and TRBJ1-1, with a possible D match to TRBD1 (5 bases). Per germline, CDR1 DFQATT and CDR2 SNEGSKA (reference sequence). The V gene lost 3 bases and the J gene lost 1 base, with 21 bases spanning the gap. CDR3 size: 17 residues. CDR3 sequence: CSASKLGRGSQNTEAFF. As DNA, the CDR3 is TGCAGTGCTAGTAAGCTCGGCCGGGGGTCGCAGAACACTGAAGCTTTCTTT.

The chain joins TRBV5-1 to TRBJ2-3; D might be TRBD2 (6 bases). This CDR3 contains 17 residues. V dropped 6 bases and J dropped 14 bases, with 34 bases sitting between them. The germline V gene encodes CDR1 SGHRS and CDR2 YFSETQ. The CDR3 sequence is CASTRTTQDPGHRYAYF. In nucleotides, the CDR3 is TGCGCCAGCACCAGGACTACACAGGACCCCGGGCACAGATACGCGTATTTT.